Below are 5 T cell receptor beta chains sequenced from a single sample in a study of immune heterogeneity within non-small cell lung tumors. Amplifying TCR beta CDR3 involved multiplex PCR carried out with 32 V and 13 J primers. TCRdb reanalysed the multiplex PCR reads using MiXCR and keeps one entry per CDR3 protein. The profile shows about 10,000 distinct CDR3 sequences, 26% of them singletons. With 550 to 700 ng used per sample, the template was genomic DNA from bulk tumor. Biopsies that were spaced far apart were taken, several per primary tumor, during surgery. Patients went through curative surgery, and their non-small cell lung cancer was untreated and newly diagnosed. The specimen sequenced was lung tumor tissue. Receptors originate from a woman aged 45-60 years with non-small cell lung cancer.

V and J are TRBV28 and TRBJ2-7; D remains ambiguous. Germline loops: CDR1 MDHEN, CDR2 SYDVKM. This CDR3 has 12 residues. Trimming removed 4 bases at V and 4 bases at J, with 8 bases between. DNA for the CDR3: TGTGCCAGCAGTTCCTGGGTGTACGAGCAGTACTTC. Translation gives CASSSWVYEQYF.

Notes on this clonotype: A read error may produce the germline difference seen at one junction end. The chain recombines TRBV4-1 with TRBJ1-1; possibly TRBD1 for D (5 bases). Germline V gene lookup returns CDR1 MGHRA and CDR2 YSYEKL. CDR3 length: 13 amino acids. CDR3 region: CASIQVGGTEAFF. The CDR3 DNA is TGCGCCAGCATCCAAGTTGGGGGTACTGAAGCTTTCTTT.

The chain couples TRBV20-1 to TRBJ1-3; D perhaps matches TRBD1 (5 bases). V was cut by 2 bases and J by 8 bases, with 10 bases left in between. The CDR3 runs 12 residues. Germline V CDR1 and CDR2: DFQATT, SNEGSKA (reference sequence). The CDR3 nucleotides are TGCAGTGCTAGACGGGGGGGAGACACCATATATTTT. Protein: CSARRGGDTIYF.

Notes on this clonotype: A read error may explain this, as a much larger clone is one base away. CDR3 DNA: TGCGCCAGCAGTGAGACAGGGCCTGGACAGTCCCAGCATTTT. Its protein product is CASSETGPGQSQHF. The chain employs TRBV10-2 and TRBJ1-5, with D maybe TRBD1 (6 bases). The V end was cut by 2 bases, the J end by 11 bases, with 16 bases between. Germline-derived CDR1 and CDR2 are WSHSY and SAAADI. The CDR3 has 14 residues.

This clonotype was detected ten times or more. The CDR3: CASRSTGGSYEQYF. CDR3 nucleotide sequence: TGTGCCAGCAGATCGACAGGGGGCTCCTACGAGCAGTACTTC. This chain uses TRBV2 with TRBJ2-7; 9 bases are shared with TRBD1. Unmatched junction bases numbered 3, after V lost 6 bases and J lost 0 bases. The CDR3 contains 14 residues. Per germline, CDR1 SNHLY and CDR2 FYNNEI.